This entry lists 4 T cell receptor beta chains sequenced from one sample in a study of T cells in Graves' hyperthyroidism and ophthalmopathy. RNA transcripts provided the source from which TCR beta CDR3 regions were amplified. The HTBI primer set was used in a first-round RT-PCR of the TCR CDR3. TCRdb reanalysed the multiplex PCR reads using MiXCR and keeps one entry per CDR3 protein. This sample has 470,000 or so distinct CDR3 sequences; less than 25% occur once, and the top ten carry about 26%. Material: blood. Every receptor here comes from a man between 18 and 29 years old with Graves' hyperthyroidism.

J is TRBJ1-5 and V is TRBV2, with 8 bases matching TRBD1. CDR3 size: 14 residues. Looked up from germline, CDR1 is SNHLY and CDR2 is FYNNEI. V shed 4 bases, J shed 7 bases, and the junction held 6 bases outside the gene matches. In DNA, the CDR3 is TGTGCCAGCAGTGGGACAGGGAAACTCCAGCCCCAGCATTTT. Translation: CASSGTGKLQPQHF.

This clonotype was observed many times. The chain carries TRBV2 and TRBJ1-6; D possibly corresponds to TRBD1 (5 bases). The CDR3 runs to 15 residues. CDR1 is SNHLY and CDR2 is FYNNEI in the germline V gene. Trimming pared 1 base from V and 13 bases from J, leaving 17 bases between. The CDR3 reads CASSEERTKGYPLHF. In nucleotides, the CDR3 is TGTGCCAGCAGTGAAGAAAGGACAAAAGGGTATCCCCTCCACTTT.

This clonotype was counted between two and nine times. V and J are TRBV28 and TRBJ2-2; 8 positions agree with TRBD1. CDR1 MDHEN and CDR2 SYDVKM come from the germline V gene. This CDR3 is built from 14 residues. V shed 6 bases, J shed 5 bases, and the junction held 5 bases outside the gene matches. This CDR3 reads CASSRGRWTGELFF. The CDR3 bases are TGTGCCAGCAGCAGGGGGCGGTGGACCGGGGAGCTGTTTTTT.

At least ten counts were recorded for this clonotype. This chain connects TRBV6-5 to TRBJ1-3, with a possible D match to TRBD1 (6 bases). V was trimmed by 5 bases and J by 2 bases, leaving 10 bases between them. Germline assignment: CDR1 MNHEY and CDR2 SVGAGI. This CDR3 contains 14 residues. The CDR3 DNA is TGTGCCAGCAGTATACAGGGTACTGGAAACACCATATATTTT. This translates into CASSIQGTGNTIYF.